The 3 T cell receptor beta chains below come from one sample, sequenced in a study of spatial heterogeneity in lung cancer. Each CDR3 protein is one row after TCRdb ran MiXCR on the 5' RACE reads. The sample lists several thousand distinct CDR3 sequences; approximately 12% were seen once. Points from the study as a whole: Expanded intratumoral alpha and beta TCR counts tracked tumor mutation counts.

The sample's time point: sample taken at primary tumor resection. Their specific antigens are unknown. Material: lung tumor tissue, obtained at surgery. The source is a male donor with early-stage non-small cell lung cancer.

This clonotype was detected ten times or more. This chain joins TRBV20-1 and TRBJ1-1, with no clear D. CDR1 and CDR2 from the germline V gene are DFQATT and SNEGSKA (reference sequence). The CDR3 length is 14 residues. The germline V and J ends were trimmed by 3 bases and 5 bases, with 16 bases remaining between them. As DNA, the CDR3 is TGCAGTGCTAGGGGGAGCGCCCGGGGAACTGAAGCTTTCTTT. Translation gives CSARGSARGTEAFF.

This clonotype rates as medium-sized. CDR3 sequence (DNA): TGTGCCATCAGTGACCCCTCGGACCGGGACCCTAAAAGAAGCTCTGGAAACACCATATATTTT. It codes for CAISDPSDRDPKRSSGNTIYF. The V and J genes are TRBV10-3 and TRBJ1-3, with D maybe TRBD1 (5 bases). The CDR3 loop spans 21 amino acids. Germline loops: CDR1 ENHRY, CDR2 SYGVKD. The germline V and J ends were trimmed by 3 bases and 0 bases, with 27 bases remaining between them.

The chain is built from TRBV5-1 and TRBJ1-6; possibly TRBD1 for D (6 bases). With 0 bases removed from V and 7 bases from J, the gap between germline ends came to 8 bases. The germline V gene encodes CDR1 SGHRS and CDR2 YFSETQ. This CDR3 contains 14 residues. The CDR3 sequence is CASSLEGQNSPLHF. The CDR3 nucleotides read TGCGCCAGCAGCTTGGAAGGACAGAATTCACCCCTCCACTTT.